This record covers a single T cell receptor beta chain. The sample is drawn from a study of cytomegalovirus exposure and HLA in healthy donors. Study-level background: In an early release, HLA-typed donors contributed approximately 80 million unique TCR sequences.

V lost 4 bases and J lost 4, with 17 bases in between. The CDR3 has 15 residues. In germline, CDR1 is LNHDA, CDR2 SQIVND (reference sequence). This PCR relied on a set of 60 Vbeta primers and 13 Jbeta primers. Only in-frame clones appear in the TCRdb table, and some are missing; sequencing was by immunoSEQ multiplex PCR. The sample has 55,000 to 65,000 clones, roughly 83% seen once; the top ten hold approximately 1.5%. The sequenced sample was PBMCs. The TCR sequence derives from a human donor in good health. The chain couples TRBV19 to TRBJ2-7, with a tentative D call TRBD1 (6 bases). The CDR3 reads CASSSRDTSTYEQYF. DNA for the CDR3: TGTGCCAGTAGTAGCCGGGACACATCTACGTACGAGCAGTACTTC.